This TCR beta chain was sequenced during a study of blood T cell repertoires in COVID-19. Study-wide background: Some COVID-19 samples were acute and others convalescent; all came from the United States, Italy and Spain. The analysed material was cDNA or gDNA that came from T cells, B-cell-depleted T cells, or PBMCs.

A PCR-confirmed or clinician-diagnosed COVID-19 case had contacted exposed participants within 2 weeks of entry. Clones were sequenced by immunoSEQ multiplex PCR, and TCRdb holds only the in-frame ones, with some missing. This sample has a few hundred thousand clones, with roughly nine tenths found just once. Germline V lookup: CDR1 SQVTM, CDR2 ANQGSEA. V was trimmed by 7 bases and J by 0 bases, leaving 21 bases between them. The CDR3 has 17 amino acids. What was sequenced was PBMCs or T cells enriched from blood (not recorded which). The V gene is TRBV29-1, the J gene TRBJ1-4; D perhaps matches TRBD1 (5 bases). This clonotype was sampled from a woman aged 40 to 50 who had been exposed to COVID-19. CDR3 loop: CSARAGLGQSTNEKLFF. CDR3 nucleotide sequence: TGCAGCGCCCGCGCCGGGTTGGGGCAATCAACTAATGAAAAACTGTTTTTT.